Reported below is one T cell receptor beta chain. The antigen is unknown. V shed 3 bases and J shed 16 bases, with 19 bases lying between them. This CDR3 region has 13 residues. The data originate from a study of identical twins. Every one of the donors was a healthy Caucasian. The study's findings and limits: Fewer insertions were carried by abundant cord blood beta clonotypes, but none was seen in memory repertoires.

Via MiXCR, TCRdb re-called the 5' RACE reads, giving one row per CDR3 protein. The sample holds approximately 530,000 distinct CDR3 sequences; approximately 20% are singletons and the top ten take around 0.47%. The same sample was also used in a study of yellow fever vaccine responses in identical twins. That report notes: Convergence reportedly seemed to mark part of the twins' vaccine T cell response, with personalization marking the rest.

The sequence was collected from a woman younger than 30 in good health. The chain employs TRBV12-3 or TRBV12-4 and TRBJ2-4; D might be TRBD2 (5 bases). The sample consisted of CD4+ T cells sorted from blood. CDR3 nucleotide sequence: TGTGCCAGCAGTTTTTCAGAGGGAGAACGTTCTTACTTC. Translated: CASSFSEGERSYF.